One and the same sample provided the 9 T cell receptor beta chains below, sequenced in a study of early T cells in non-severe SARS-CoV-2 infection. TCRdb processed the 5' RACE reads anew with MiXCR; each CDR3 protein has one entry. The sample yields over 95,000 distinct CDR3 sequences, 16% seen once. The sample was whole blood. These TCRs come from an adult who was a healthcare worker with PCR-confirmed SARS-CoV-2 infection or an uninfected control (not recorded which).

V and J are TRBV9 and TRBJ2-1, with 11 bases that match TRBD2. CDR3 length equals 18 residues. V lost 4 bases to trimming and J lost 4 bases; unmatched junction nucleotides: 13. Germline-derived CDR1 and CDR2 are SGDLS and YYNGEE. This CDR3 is CASSQASGGPSLYNEQFF. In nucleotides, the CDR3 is TGTGCCAGCAGCCAGGCTAGCGGGGGGCCCTCGCTTTACAATGAGCAGTTCTTC.

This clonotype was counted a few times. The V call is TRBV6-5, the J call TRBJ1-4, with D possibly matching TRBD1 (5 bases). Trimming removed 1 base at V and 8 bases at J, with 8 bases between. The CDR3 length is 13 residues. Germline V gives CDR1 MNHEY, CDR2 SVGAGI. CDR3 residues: CASSYFKGEKLFF. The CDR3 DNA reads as TGTGCCAGCAGTTACTTCAAGGGGGAAAAACTGTTTTTT.

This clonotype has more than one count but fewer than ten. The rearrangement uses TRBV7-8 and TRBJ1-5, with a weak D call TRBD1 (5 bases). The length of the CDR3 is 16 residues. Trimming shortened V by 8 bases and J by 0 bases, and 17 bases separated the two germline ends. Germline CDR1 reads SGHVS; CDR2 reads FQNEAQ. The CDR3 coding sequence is TGTGCCAGCGGTGACAGTTCCAGGTTTAGCAATCAGCCCCAGCATTTT. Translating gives CASGDSSRFSNQPQHF.

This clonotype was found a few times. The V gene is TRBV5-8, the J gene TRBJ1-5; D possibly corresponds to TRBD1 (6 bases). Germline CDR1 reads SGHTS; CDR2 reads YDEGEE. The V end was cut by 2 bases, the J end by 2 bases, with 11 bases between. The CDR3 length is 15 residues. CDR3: CASSLQGRGNQPQHF. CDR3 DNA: TGTGCCAGCAGCTTACAGGGACGGGGCAATCAGCCCCAGCATTTT.

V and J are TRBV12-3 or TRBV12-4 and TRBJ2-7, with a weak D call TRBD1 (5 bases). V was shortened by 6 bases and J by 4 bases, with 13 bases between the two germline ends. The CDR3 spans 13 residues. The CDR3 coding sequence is TGTGCCAGCAGCCGACCCCAGGGTTACGAGCAGTACTTC. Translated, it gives CASSRPQGYEQYF.

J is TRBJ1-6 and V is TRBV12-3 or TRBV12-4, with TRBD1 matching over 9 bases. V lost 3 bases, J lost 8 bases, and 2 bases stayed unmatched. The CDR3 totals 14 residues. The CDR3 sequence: CASSFTGGDSPLHF. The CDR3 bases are TGTGCCAGCAGTTTCACAGGGGGCGATTCACCCCTCCACTTT.

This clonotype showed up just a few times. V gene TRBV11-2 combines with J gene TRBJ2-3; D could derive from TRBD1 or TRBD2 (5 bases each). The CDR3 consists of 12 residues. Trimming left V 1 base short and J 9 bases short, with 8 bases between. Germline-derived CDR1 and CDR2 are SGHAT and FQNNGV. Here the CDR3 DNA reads TGTGCCAGCAGCTTAGTTGGGACCACGCAGTATTTT. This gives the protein CASSLVGTTQYF.

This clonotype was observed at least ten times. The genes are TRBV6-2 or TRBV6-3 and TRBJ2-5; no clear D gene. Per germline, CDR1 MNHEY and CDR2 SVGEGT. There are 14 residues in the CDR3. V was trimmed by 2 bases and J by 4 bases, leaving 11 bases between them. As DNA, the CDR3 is TGTGCCAGCAGTTACCTGGGGTTGGGAGAGACCCAGTACTTC. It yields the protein CASSYLGLGETQYF.

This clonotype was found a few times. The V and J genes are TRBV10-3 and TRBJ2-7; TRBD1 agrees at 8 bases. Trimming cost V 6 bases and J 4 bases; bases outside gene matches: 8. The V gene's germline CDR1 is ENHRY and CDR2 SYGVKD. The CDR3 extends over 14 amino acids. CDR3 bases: TGTGCCATCAGCTACAGGGGGTCCCCTTACGAGCAGTACTTC. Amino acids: CAISYRGSPYEQYF.